The rows below give T cell receptor beta chains drawn from one sample of a study of OX40 agonist ivuxolimab in advanced cancers. Using immunoSEQ multiplex PCR, the repertoire was profiled, and TCRdb retains in-frame clones only, with some absent. The table has around 100,000 clones, roughly 90% seen once. This material consisted of CD4+ or CD8+ T cells sorted from blood, taken in a trial of the OX40 agonist ivuxolimab. The source of these receptors is an adult with an advanced solid tumor such as melanoma, head and neck, liver or kidney cancer. The CDR3 runs from the conserved cysteine through the conserved F or W. Fields, in order: J gene, V gene, D gene, clone size, CDR3 protein, CDR3 DNA. D genes are given only for firm matches. Clone size appears in some rows only: once, few, many, or a class for an expanded clone.

TRBJ2-7 | TRBV7-2 | TRBD1 | - | CATFDRGYEQYF | TGTGCCACCTTCGACAGGGGCTACGAGCAGTACTTC
TRBJ1-1 | TRBV28 | - | - | CASSVTGKNTEAFF | TGTGCCAGCAGTGTGACAGGCAAGAACACTGAAGCTTTCTTT
TRBJ2-5 | TRBV18 | - | once | CASSPPYLPRFEETQYF | TGTGCCAGCTCACCACCCTACCTCCCGCGGTTTGAAGAGACCCAGTACTTC
TRBJ2-2 | TRBV7-8 | TRBD2 | - | CASSPDPSGGYTGELFF | TGTGCCAGCAGCCCGGATCCTAGCGGGGGATACACCGGGGAGCTGTTTTTT
TRBJ2-1 | TRBV2 | TRBD2 | - | CASSPSSGGPYNEQFF | TGTGCCAGCAGCCCTTCTAGCGGGGGGCCCTACAATGAGCAGTTCTTC
TRBJ2-5 | TRBV6-5 | - | - | CASKGGWAQETQYF | TGTGCCAGCAAGGGCGGGTGGGCACAAGAGACCCAGTACTTC
TRBJ1-5 | TRBV6-1 | - | - | CASNPQPQHF | TGTGCCAGCAATCCTCAGCCCCAGCATTTT
TRBJ2-1 | TRBV19 | TRBD2 | - | CASSSRGVAGWKFF | TGTGCCAGTAGTTCTCGAGGGGTAGCGGGGTGGAAGTTCTTC
TRBJ2-5 | TRBV28 | - | - | CASSFADGAKRETQYF | TGTGCCAGCAGTTTCGCAGATGGGGCGAAAAGGGAGACCCAGTACTTC
TRBJ1-1 | TRBV7-6 | - | - | CASGPLGNTEAFF | TGTGCCAGTGGACCCCTTGGGAACACTGAAGCTTTCTTT
TRBJ2-3 | TRBV27 | - | - | CASSIKVQPTDTQYF | TGTGCCAGCTCCATAAAGGTCCAGCCCACAGATACGCAGTATTTT
TRBJ1-2 | TRBV5-6 | TRBD1 | - | CASSVMTGANYGYTF | TGTGCCAGCAGCGTCATGACAGGGGCTAACTATGGCTACACCTTC
TRBJ1-1 | TRBV7-9 | - | - | CASSLGVMNTEAFF | TGTGCCAGCAGCTTAGGAGTCATGAACACTGAAGCTTTCTTT
TRBJ1-2 | TRBV5-1 | - | - | CASGVDMNGYTF | TGCGCCAGCGGCGTTGATATGAATGGCTACACCTTC
TRBJ2-1 | TRBV6-6 | - | - | CASRGGSNEQFF | TGTGCCAGCAGAGGGGGGAGCAATGAGCAGTTCTTC
TRBJ1-2 | TRBV29-1 | - | - | CSVEKWAGRNYGYTF | TGCAGCGTTGAAAAGTGGGCAGGGAGGAACTATGGCTACACCTTC
TRBJ2-5 | TRBV19 | - | - | CASSSTSRKETQYF | TGTGCCAGTAGTAGCACTAGCAGAAAAGAGACCCAGTACTTC
TRBJ2-7 | TRBV27 | - | - | CASSSGPYKQYF | TGTGCCAGCAGTTCGGGACCGTATAAGCAGTACTTC